This T cell receptor (beta chain) was sequenced for a study of CD8+CD57+ T cells in acquired aplastic anemia (dated by TCRdb to 2017 to 2018). Turning to the overall study: DNA extracted from sorted CD4+ and CD8+ cells had a mean of 3.2 ug, with a range of roughly 0.17 to 30 ug. CD8+CD57+ expansion was defined as frequency above the mean frequency observed in healthy subjects.

General findings and caveats noted by the study authors: Between patients and healthy controls, no significant difference in CD8+ Simpson's diversity was found (P=0.060). Fewer than 35 CD8+ CDR3 sequences were found to be shared between patients and controls, but these sequences appeared to be highly expressed in patients and within the immunodominant clones of the patients.

Profiling of TCR beta VDJ combinations and CDR3 sequences used genomic DNA as the template. An Illumina HiSeq 2000 was used for TCR repertoire sequencing. Per the original workflow: Repertoire assessment relied on Simpson's diversity index, CDR3 size and DJ length profiles, and TRBV/TRBJ rearrangement plots. The most abundant DNA sequence in the deep sequencing data was defined as the immunodominant clone. CDR3 amino acid sequences were checked for sharing across subjects and were also compared against the VDJdb database and published repertoires. TCRdb reprocessing: public reads trimmed at Q25 with fastp, clones called with MiXCR, in-frame beta chains kept. Here each entry gathers all rows of one CDR3 protein and keeps the most common genes and DNA. The V and J calls and clone size come from TCRdb's table, not from the authors' own analysis. The sample table holds some 200,000 distinct CDR3 sequences, of which 65% were seen once. Around three fifths of the sample lies in the top ten.

Comment on this clonotype: Its antigen is not yet known. No base quality values were provided; no much bigger clone lies one nucleotide off.

Expansion of CD8+CD57+ cells had been shown by flow cytometry in the patients chosen for sequencing. All patients had severe acquired aplastic anemia diagnosed by International Study of Aplastic Anemia and Agranulocytosis and Camitta criteria. Patients had received no therapy at the time of blood sampling. The study deep-sequenced TCR repertoires of sorted CD4+ and CD8+ blood T cells from severe aplastic anemia patients and healthy subjects. Patients were enrolled under clinicaltrials.gov protocols 00001620, 01623167, 00001397, 00071045, 00081523 and 00961064 in the USA. Ficoll-Paque density gradient centrifugation was used to isolate peripheral blood mononuclear cells. Before DNA extraction, CD4+ and CD8+ T cells were sorted with FACS or magnetic beads. Taken from cysteine to phenylalanine, the CDR3 has 16 residues. The kept DNA is CDR3 alone, 48 bases in frame from the first base. At the junction V is shortened by 2 bases and J by 6 bases; bases outside the gene matches: 7. CDR1 is given as SGHVS and CDR2 as FQNEAQ, both from the germline V gene.

The clonotype comes from a human donor with aplastic anemia. Input material: sorted CD4+, CD8+, or CD8+CD57+ T cells (not recorded which) from PBMCs. The sequence is built from TRBV7-8 and TRBJ2-1; 10 bases in between match TRBD2. The sequence in DNA is TGTGCCAGCAGCTTACGTTACACTAGCGGGATCAATGAGCAGTTCTTC. Its translation reads: CASSLRYTSGINEQFF.